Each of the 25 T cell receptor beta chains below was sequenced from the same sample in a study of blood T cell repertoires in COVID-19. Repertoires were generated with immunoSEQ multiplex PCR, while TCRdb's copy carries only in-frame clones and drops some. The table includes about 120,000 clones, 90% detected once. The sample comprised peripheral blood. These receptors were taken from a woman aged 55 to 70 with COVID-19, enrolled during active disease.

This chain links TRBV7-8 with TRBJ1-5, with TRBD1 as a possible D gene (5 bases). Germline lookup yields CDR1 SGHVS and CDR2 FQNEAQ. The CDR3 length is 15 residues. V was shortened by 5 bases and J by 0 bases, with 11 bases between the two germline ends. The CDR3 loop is CASSVTGYSNQPQHF. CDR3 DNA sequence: TGTGCCAGCAGCGTAACAGGTTATAGCAATCAGCCCCAGCATTTT.

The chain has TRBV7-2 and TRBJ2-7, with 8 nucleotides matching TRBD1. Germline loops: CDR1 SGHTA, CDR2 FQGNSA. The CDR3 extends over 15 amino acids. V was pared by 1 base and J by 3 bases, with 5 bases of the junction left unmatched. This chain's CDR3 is CASSLVSGQGYEQYF. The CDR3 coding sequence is TGTGCCAGCAGCTTAGTCTCTGGACAGGGCTACGAGCAGTACTTC.

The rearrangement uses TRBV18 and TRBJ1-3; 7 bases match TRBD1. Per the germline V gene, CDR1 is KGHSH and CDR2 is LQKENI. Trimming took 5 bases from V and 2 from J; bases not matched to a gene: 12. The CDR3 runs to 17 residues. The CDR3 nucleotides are TGTGCCAGCTCAGCACGCGAAACAGGGGTAGCTGGAAACACCATATATTTT. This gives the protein CASSARETGVAGNTIYF. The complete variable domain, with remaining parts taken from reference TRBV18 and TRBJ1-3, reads NAGVMQNPRHLVRRRGQEARLRCSPMKGHSHVYWYRQLPEEGLKFMVYLQKENIIDESGMPKERFSAEFPKEGPSILRIQQVVRGDSAAYFCASSARETGVAGNTIYFGEGSWLTVV.

Written as DNA, the CDR3 is TGCGCCAGCAGCTTGGTGGGACAGGGTTCCAATGAGCAGTTCTTC. This encodes CASSLVGQGSNEQFF. This chain uses TRBV5-1 with TRBJ2-1; 9 nucleotides match TRBD1. Germline values: CDR1 SGHRS, CDR2 YFSETQ. Trimming removed 0 bases from V and 6 bases from J; junction bases left unmatched: 4. CDR3 length: 15 amino acids. Filled out from reference TRBV5-1 and TRBJ2-1, the complete variable domain reads KAGVTQTPRYLIKTRGQQVTLSCSPISGHRSVSWYQQTPGQGLQFLFEYFSETQRNKGNFPGRFSGRQFSNSRSEMNVSTLELGDSALYLCASSLVGQGSNEQFFGPGTRLTVL.

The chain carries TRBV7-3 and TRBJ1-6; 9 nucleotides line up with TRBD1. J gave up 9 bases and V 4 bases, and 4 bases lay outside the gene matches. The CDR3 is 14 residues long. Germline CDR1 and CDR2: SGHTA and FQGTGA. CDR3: CASSSGQGLSPLHF. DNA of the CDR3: TGTGCCAGCAGCTCGGGACAGGGTCTTTCACCCCTCCACTTT. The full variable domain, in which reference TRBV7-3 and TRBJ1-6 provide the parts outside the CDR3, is GAGVSQTPSNKVTEKGKYVELRCDPISGHTALYWYRQSLGQGPEFLIYFQGTGAADDSGLPNDRFFAVRPEGSVSTLKIQRTERGDSAVYLCASSSGQGLSPLHFGNGTRLTVT.

The CDR3 spells CASSQSGGRLMDTQETQYF. CDR3 nucleotides: TGCGCCAGCAGTCAATCGGGGGGGCGCCTAATGGACACCCAAGAGACCCAGTACTTC. The chain couples TRBV23-1 to TRBJ2-5; TRBD2 might be the D (7 bases). TRBV23-1 is flagged as an ORF with uncertain function. The CDR3 extends over 19 amino acids. V was pared by 0 bases and J by 1 base, with 21 bases between.

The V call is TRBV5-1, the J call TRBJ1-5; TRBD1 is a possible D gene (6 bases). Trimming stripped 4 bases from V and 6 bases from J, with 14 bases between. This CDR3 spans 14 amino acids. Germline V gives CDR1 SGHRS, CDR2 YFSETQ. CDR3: CASSPSQGSQPQHF. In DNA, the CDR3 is TGCGCCAGCAGCCCATCCCAGGGGAGTCAGCCCCAGCATTTT.

This chain's CDR3 is CASARARRNTEAFF. The CDR3 nucleotides are TGCGCCAGCGCTCGTGCTAGAAGGAACACTGAAGCTTTCTTT. The rearrangement uses TRBV4-3 and TRBJ1-1; D is uncertain. Per germline, CDR1 LGHNA and CDR2 YSLEER. This CDR3 is 14 amino acids long. Trimming removed 8 bases from V and 1 base from J, with 14 bases in between.

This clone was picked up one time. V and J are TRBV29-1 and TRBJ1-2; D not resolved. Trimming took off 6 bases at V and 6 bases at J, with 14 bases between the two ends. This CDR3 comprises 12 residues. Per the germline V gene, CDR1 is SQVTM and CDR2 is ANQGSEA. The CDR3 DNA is TGCAGCGTAGATGGACTTTCGGATGGCTACACCTTC. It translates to CSVDGLSDGYTF.

CDR3 loop: CASSLQSRGYGYTF. The CDR3 coding sequence is TGTGCCAGCAGCTTACAGTCCAGGGGATATGGCTACACCTTC. This sequence joins TRBV7-9 and TRBJ1-2; D may be TRBD1 (6 bases). The germline V gene encodes CDR1 SEHNR and CDR2 FQNEAQ (reference sequence). There are 14 residues in the CDR3. Trimming pared 2 bases from V and 5 bases from J, leaving 12 bases between.

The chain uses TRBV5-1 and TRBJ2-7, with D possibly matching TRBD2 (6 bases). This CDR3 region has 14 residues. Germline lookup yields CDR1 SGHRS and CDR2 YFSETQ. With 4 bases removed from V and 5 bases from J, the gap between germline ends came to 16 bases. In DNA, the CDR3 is TGCGCCAGCAGCGGAGGGCTTAGGGGCGACGAGCAGTACTTC. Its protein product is CASSGGLRGDEQYF.

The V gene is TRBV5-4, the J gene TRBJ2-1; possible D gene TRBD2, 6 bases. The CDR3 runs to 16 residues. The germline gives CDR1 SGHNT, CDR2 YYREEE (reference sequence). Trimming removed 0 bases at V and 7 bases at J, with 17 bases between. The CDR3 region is CASSLAGGAAKNEQFF. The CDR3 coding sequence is TGTGCCAGCAGCTTGGCTGGCGGGGCGGCCAAGAATGAGCAGTTCTTC.

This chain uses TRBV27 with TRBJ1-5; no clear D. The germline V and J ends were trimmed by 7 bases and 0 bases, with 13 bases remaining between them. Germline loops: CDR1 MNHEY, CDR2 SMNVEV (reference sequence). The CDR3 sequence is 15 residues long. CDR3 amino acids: CASTATSGSNQPQHF. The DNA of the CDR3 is TGTGCCAGCACAGCAACTTCGGGTAGCAATCAGCCCCAGCATTTT.

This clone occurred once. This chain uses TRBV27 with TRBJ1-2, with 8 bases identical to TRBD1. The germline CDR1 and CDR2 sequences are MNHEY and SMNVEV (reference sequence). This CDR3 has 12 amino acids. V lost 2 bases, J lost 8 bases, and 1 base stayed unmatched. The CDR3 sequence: CASSLQGAGYTF. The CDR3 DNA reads TGTGCCAGCAGTTTACAGGGGGCCGGCTACACCTTC.

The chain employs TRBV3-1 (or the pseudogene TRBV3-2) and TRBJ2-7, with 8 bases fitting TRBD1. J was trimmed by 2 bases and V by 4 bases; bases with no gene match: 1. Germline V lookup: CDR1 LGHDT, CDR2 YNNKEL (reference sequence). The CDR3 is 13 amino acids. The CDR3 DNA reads TGTGCCAGCAGCCGGACAGGGCCCTACGAGCAGTACTTC. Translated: CASSRTGPYEQYF.

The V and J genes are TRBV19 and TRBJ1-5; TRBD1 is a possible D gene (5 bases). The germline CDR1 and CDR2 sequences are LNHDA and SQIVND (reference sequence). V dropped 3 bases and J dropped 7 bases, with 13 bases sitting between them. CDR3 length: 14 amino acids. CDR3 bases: TGTGCCAGTAGTATTCCAGGGATAGGGCAGCCCCAGCATTTT. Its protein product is CASSIPGIGQPQHF.

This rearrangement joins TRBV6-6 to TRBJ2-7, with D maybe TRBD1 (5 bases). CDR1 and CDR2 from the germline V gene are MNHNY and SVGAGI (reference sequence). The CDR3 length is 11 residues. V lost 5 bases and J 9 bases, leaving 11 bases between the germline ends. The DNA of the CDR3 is TGTGCCAGCAGTCACCAGGGTGGGCAGTACTTC. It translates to CASSHQGGQYF.

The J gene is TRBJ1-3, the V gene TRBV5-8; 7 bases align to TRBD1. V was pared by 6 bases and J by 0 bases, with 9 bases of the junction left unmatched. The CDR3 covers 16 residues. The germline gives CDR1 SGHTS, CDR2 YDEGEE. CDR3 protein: CASTQTDRHSGNTIYF. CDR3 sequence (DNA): TGTGCCAGCACCCAGACGGACAGGCACTCTGGAAACACCATATATTTT.

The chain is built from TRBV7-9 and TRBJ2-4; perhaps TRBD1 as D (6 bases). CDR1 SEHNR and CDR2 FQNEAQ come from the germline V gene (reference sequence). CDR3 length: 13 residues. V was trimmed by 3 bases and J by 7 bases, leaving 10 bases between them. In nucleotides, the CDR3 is TGTGCCAGCAGCTTGGCAGGGGAGAACATTCAGTACTTC. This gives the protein CASSLAGENIQYF.

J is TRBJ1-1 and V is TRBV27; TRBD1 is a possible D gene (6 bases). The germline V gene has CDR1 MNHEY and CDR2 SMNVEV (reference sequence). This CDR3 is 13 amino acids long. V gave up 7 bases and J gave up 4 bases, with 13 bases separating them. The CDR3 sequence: CASTYRVGTEAFF. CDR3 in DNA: TGTGCCAGCACCTACAGGGTCGGCACTGAAGCTTTCTTT.

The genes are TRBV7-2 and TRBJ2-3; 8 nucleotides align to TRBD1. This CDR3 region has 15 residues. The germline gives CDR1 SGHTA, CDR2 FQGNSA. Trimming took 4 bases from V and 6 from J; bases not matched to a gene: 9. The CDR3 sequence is CASSSGQVVTDTQYF. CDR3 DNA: TGTGCCAGCAGCTCGGGACAGGTAGTCACGGATACGCAGTATTTT.

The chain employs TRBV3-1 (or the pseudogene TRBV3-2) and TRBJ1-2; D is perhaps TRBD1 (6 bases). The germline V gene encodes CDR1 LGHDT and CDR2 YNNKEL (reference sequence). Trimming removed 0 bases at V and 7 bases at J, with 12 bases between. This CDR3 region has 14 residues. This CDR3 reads CASSQDPRGLGYTF. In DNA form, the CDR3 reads TGTGCCAGCAGCCAAGATCCCAGGGGCCTTGGCTACACCTTC.

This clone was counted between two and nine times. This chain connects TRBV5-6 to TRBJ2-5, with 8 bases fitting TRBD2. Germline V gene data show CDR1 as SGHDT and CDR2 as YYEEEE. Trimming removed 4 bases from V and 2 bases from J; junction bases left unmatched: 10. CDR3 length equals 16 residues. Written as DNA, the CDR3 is TGTGCCAGCAGCAGACATAGCGGGGTAGCTCAAGAGACCCAGTACTTC. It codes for CASSRHSGVAQETQYF.

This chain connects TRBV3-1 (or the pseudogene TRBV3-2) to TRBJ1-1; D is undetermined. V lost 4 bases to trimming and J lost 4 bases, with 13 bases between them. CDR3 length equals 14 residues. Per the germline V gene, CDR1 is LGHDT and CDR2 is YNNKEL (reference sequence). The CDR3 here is CASSLLLNGTEAFF. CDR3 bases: TGTGCCAGCAGCCTTTTGTTGAACGGCACTGAAGCTTTCTTT.

CDR3 DNA: TGTGCCAGCAGTCGCGGGGGGGCTGGTGAAGCTTTCTTT. Its translation: CASSRGGAGEAFF. V and J are TRBV6-5 and TRBJ1-1; D perhaps matches TRBD1 (6 bases). This CDR3 comprises 13 residues. CDR1 is MNHEY and CDR2 is SVGAGI in the germline V gene. Trimming took off 5 bases at V and 7 bases at J, with 14 bases between the two ends.